This T cell receptor (beta chain) was recorded in a study of blood T cell repertoires in COVID-19. Study-level background: There were acute and convalescent COVID-19 samples, and they came from the United States, Italy and Spain.

Assay used: immunoSEQ multiplex PCR; TCRdb lists only in-frame clones, some missing. The sample carries about 300,000 clones, approximately 90% recorded once. This CDR3 is 14 amino acids long. Germline lookup yields CDR1 SGHTA and CDR2 FQGNSA. Deletions cut 5 bases from V and 5 bases from J, with 16 bases between. Cohorts were based on clinical histories the participants reported. Resolution of symptoms, clearance, or two negative PCRs was present in recovered Cohort 3 donors. This chain links TRBV7-2 with TRBJ2-7; a weak D match, TRBD2 (5 bases). The sequenced material came from PBMCs or T cells enriched from blood (not recorded which). The source of this sequence is a man younger than 45 who had recovered from COVID-19. The CDR3: CASSLGVLGHEQYF. The CDR3 DNA sequence: TGTGCCAGCAGCCTGGGAGTTCTCGGCCACGAGCAGTACTTC.